Sequencing of this T cell receptor (beta chain) was carried out in a study of CD8 T cells in Susac syndrome. When the RNA was reverse transcribed, random hexamers were used with an input of about 0.5 to 1 ug. The method of amplification for TCR beta CDR3 was immunoSEQ multiplex PCR, covering 54 Vbeta and 13 Jbeta. TCRdb reprocessed the immunoSEQ multiplex PCR reads with MiXCR, giving one entry per CDR3 protein. The sample shows around 200,000 distinct CDR3 sequences, approximately 95% of them seen only once. The germline V and J ends were trimmed by 4 bases and 5 bases, with 15 bases remaining between them. Germline values: CDR1 SGHRS, CDR2 YFSETQ. The CDR3 runs 14 residues. FACS was used to enrich TEMRA cells, whereas the CD8+ and CD4+ T cells were obtained by negative isolation.

The TCR sequence derives from a human donor in good health. Sequenced input: CD4+ T cells from PBMCs. The rearrangement uses TRBV5-1 and TRBJ2-5; a possible D gene is TRBD2 (6 bases). The CDR3 reads CASSPTEGPETQYF. CDR3 DNA: TGCGCCAGCAGCCCGACGGAGGGGCCCGAGACCCAGTACTTC. The variable domain in full, with the rest retrieved from reference TRBV5-1 and TRBJ2-5, is KAGVTQTPRYLIKTRGQQVTLSCSPISGHRSVSWYQQTPGQGLQFLFEYFSETQRNKGNFPGRFSGRQFSNSRSEMNVSTLELGDSALYLCASSPTEGPETQYFGPGTRLLVL.